Shown below are 31 T cell receptor beta chains from a single sample sequenced in a study of graft-versus-host responses after intestinal transplantation. Graft samples were processed, releasing intraepithelial and lamina propria lymphocytes. The table came from immunoSEQ multiplex PCR; TCRdb's copy has only in-frame clones and leaves some out. The sample holds approximately 60,000 clones; 75% to 90% are singletons and the top ten take about 1.7%. Specimen: ileum tissue, collected around 350 days after transplant. These receptors were collected from a human patient who received an intestinal transplant, so some T cells may come from the graft donor.

This clone appeared a single time. The CDR3 reads CASSLRTTYEQYF. Written as DNA, the CDR3 is TGCGCCAGCAGCTTGAGGACAACTTACGAGCAGTACTTC. This chain uses TRBV5-1 with TRBJ2-7, with D maybe TRBD1 (5 bases). Trimming took 1 base from V and 4 from J, leaving 9 bases between them. The germline CDR1 and CDR2 sequences are SGHRS and YFSETQ. The CDR3 contains 13 residues. Complete variable domain (other parts from reference TRBV5-1 and TRBJ2-7): KAGVTQTPRYLIKTRGQQVTLSCSPISGHRSVSWYQQTPGQGLQFLFEYFSETQRNKGNFPGRFSGRQFSNSRSEMNVSTLELGDSALYLCASSLRTTYEQYFGPGTRLTVT.

The rearrangement uses TRBV9 and TRBJ2-3; D is possibly TRBD1 or TRBD2 (5 bases each). The V and J ends lost 2 bases and 0 bases respectively, with 10 bases between them. From germline, CDR1 is SGDLS and CDR2 YYNGEE. The CDR3 has 15 amino acids. The CDR3 sequence: CASSVRDGSTDTQYF. The DNA of the CDR3 is TGTGCCAGCAGCGTCCGGGACGGTAGCACAGATACGCAGTATTTT.

This chain joins TRBV2 and TRBJ1-2, with 7 bases fitting TRBD1. CDR3 length equals 16 residues. In germline, CDR1 is SNHLY, CDR2 FYNNEI. The trim removed 3 bases at V and 4 bases at J, leaving 11 bases unmatched. The CDR3 DNA follows: TGTGCCAGCAGTGAGATGTTACAGGGGAGGGCCTATGGCTACACCTTC. Protein sequence: CASSEMLQGRAYGYTF.

V usage is TRBV5-6 and J usage is TRBJ2-5; 13 bases are shared with TRBD2. V was clipped by 4 bases and J by 2 bases; unmatched bases: 8. The CDR3 has 17 amino acids. CDR1 is SGHDT and CDR2 is YYEEEE in the germline V gene. CDR3 loop: CASSLRTSGGLQETQYF. CDR3 DNA: TGTGCCAGCAGCCTCCGGACTAGCGGGGGTTTACAAGAGACCCAGTACTTC.

The chain uses TRBV19 and TRBJ1-5; D remains unclear. The CDR3 loop spans 15 amino acids. Germline CDR1 reads LNHDA; CDR2 reads SQIVND (reference sequence). V was pared by 2 bases and J by 3 bases, with 11 bases between. CDR3: CASSIRATSNQPQHF. CDR3 bases: TGTGCCAGTAGTATACGGGCTACCTCCAATCAGCCCCAGCATTTT.

J is TRBJ2-5 and V is TRBV7-9, with 10 bases that match TRBD2. Germline CDR1 is SEHNR and CDR2 is FQNEAQ (reference sequence). The CDR3 totals 16 residues. The V and J ends lost 1 base and 5 bases, in that order; junction bases with no gene match: 7. The CDR3 DNA reads as TGTGCCAGCAGCTTAGATACAGCGGGGGGGAGTGAGACCCAGTACTTC. Encoded protein: CASSLDTAGGSETQYF.

As for this clone: A much larger clone is a single base away; this may be a read error. Different DNA sequences within this sample yield the same CDR3. V is TRBV4-1 and J is TRBJ2-1; TRBD2 agrees at 9 bases. The germline V gene encodes CDR1 MGHRA and CDR2 YSYEKL. V gave up 3 bases and J gave up 7 bases; unmatched junction bases: 10. The CDR3 has 16 amino acids. The chain's CDR3 is CASSHESRLAENEQFF. CDR3 nucleotides: TGCGCCAGCAGCCATGAGTCTAGACTAGCGGAAAATGAGCAGTTCTTC.

The chain links TRBV7-2 to TRBJ1-1; D possibly corresponds to TRBD1 (6 bases). The V and J ends lost 4 bases and 1 base respectively, with 7 bases between them. The CDR3 consists of 13 residues. Germline CDR1 reads SGHTA; CDR2 reads FQGNSA. CDR3 coding DNA: TGTGCCAGCAGCTCGGGACAGAACACTGAAGCTTTCTTT. Protein: CASSSGQNTEAFF. The full variable domain, with the rest looked up from reference TRBV7-2 and TRBJ1-1, is GAGVSQSPSNKVTEKGKDVELRCDPISGHTALYWYRQSLGQGLEFLIYFQGNSAPDKSGLPSDRFSAERTGGSVSTLTIQRTQQEDSAVYLCASSSGQNTEAFFGQGTRLTVV.

The rearrangement joins TRBV2 to TRBJ1-2; 10 positions match TRBD1. The junction had 5 bases not matched to a gene; V was cut back by 0 bases and J by 4 bases. The CDR3 extends over 16 amino acids. Germline V lookup: CDR1 SNHLY, CDR2 FYNNEI. This CDR3 reads CASSEAGTGVPYGYTF. In DNA form, the CDR3 reads TGTGCCAGCAGTGAAGCCGGGACAGGGGTCCCCTATGGCTACACCTTC.

The chain is built from TRBV6-1 and TRBJ2-5; 7 bases match TRBD2. The CDR3 contains 15 residues. The trim removed 3 bases at V and 5 bases at J, leaving 9 bases unmatched. Germline lookup yields CDR1 MNHNS and CDR2 SASEGT. The CDR3 coding sequence is TGTGCCAGCAGTGACGGGCAGGTCGGGAGGGAGACCCAGTACTTC. It translates to CASSDGQVGRETQYF.

The chain recombines TRBV28 with TRBJ1-5; D gene unclear. The CDR3 spans 13 residues. Germline V lookup: CDR1 MDHEN, CDR2 SYDVKM. The V end lost 4 bases, the J end lost 0 bases, and 4 bases lay between the germline ends. The chain's CDR3 is CASSSPSNQPQHF. CDR3 coding DNA: TGTGCCAGCAGTTCTCCTAGCAATCAGCCCCAGCATTTT.

The chain links TRBV5-5 to TRBJ1-6; a possible D gene is TRBD1 (5 bases). The length of the CDR3 is 14 residues. CDR1 and CDR2 from the germline V gene are SGHKS and YYEKEE (reference sequence). Trimming pared 3 bases from V and 9 bases from J, leaving 13 bases between. The CDR3 nucleotides are TGTGCCAGCAGCTCGGGGGTAGGTGCTTCACCCCTCCACTTT. It codes for CASSSGVGASPLHF.

V usage is TRBV28 and J usage is TRBJ2-1; D remains unclear. This CDR3 spans 16 amino acids. Trimming shortened V by 5 bases and J by 0 bases, and 14 bases separated the two germline ends. Germline V gene data show CDR1 as MDHEN and CDR2 as SYDVKM. The CDR3 DNA reads TGTGCCAGCAGTACCCCCGGGCCCCACTCCTACAATGAGCAGTTCTTC. It specifies CASSTPGPHSYNEQFF.

This rearrangement joins TRBV6-6 to TRBJ1-2; TRBD1 aligns across 9 bases. The CDR3 loop spans 14 amino acids. CDR1 MNHNY and CDR2 SVGAGI come from the germline V gene (reference sequence). The V segment lost 5 bases and the J segment 7 bases; nucleotides outside the gene matches: 8. The CDR3: CASSIRGQGVGYTF. CDR3 nucleotides: TGTGCCAGCAGTATTAGGGGACAGGGTGTTGGCTACACCTTC.

This chain links TRBV27 with TRBJ2-3; 8 bases line up with TRBD1. The V and J ends lost 2 bases and 6 bases, in that order; junction bases with no gene match: 7. Looked up from germline, CDR1 is MNHEY and CDR2 is SMNVEV (reference sequence). The CDR3 runs to 15 residues. The CDR3 here is CASSLGTGHRDTQYF. The CDR3 coding sequence is TGTGCCAGCAGTTTAGGGACAGGCCATCGGGATACGCAGTATTTT.

The rearrangement links TRBV4-2 to TRBJ2-7, with TRBD2 matching 8 bases. J was trimmed by 1 base and V by 0 bases; bases with no gene match: 5. This CDR3 has 16 amino acids. Germline CDR1 LGHNA, CDR2 YNFKEQ. The CDR3 sequence: CASSQDASGRSYEQYF. DNA of the CDR3: TGTGCCAGCAGCCAAGACGCTAGCGGGCGTTCCTACGAGCAGTACTTC.

The chain joins TRBV28 to TRBJ2-3; the match to TRBD1 covers 9 bases. Looked up from germline, CDR1 is MDHEN and CDR2 is SYDVKM. The CDR3 length is 16 residues. V lost 5 bases and J lost 1; bases outside the gene matches: 7. The CDR3 nucleotides read TGTGCCAGCAGTGAAACAGGGGGCGCGCGCACAGATACGCAGTATTTT. It specifies CASSETGGARTDTQYF.

This clone was observed once. The chain employs TRBV10-2 and TRBJ1-5; D not resolved. This CDR3 comprises 16 residues. Per the germline V gene, CDR1 is WSHSY and CDR2 is SAAADI. V lost 6 bases and J lost 3, with 18 bases in between. CDR3 DNA sequence: TGCGCCAGCAGCGACCACCGGTCCGGACCCAATCAGCCCCAGCATTTT. Its translation is CASSDHRSGPNQPQHF.

This clone was observed a handful of times. The CDR3: CASSYPGTSGSYEQYF. DNA for the CDR3: TGTGCCAGCAGTTACCCCGGGACTAGCGGCTCCTACGAGCAGTACTTC. The rearrangement links TRBV6-6 to TRBJ2-7, with 11 nucleotides matching TRBD2. The CDR3 is 16 amino acids. The germline V gene encodes CDR1 MNHNY and CDR2 SVGAGI (reference sequence). Germline trimming cut 2 bases from V and 0 bases from J; bases unmatched to any gene: 3.

The CDR3 sequence: CASSLVGGKANVLTF. CDR3 DNA: TGTGCCAGCAGCTTAGTGGGAGGCAAAGCCAACGTCCTGACTTTC. The chain uses TRBV13 and TRBJ2-6; D perhaps matches TRBD2 (6 bases). Germline assignment: CDR1 PRHDT and CDR2 FYEKMQ (reference sequence). Trimming pared 1 base from V and 7 bases from J, leaving 11 bases between. This CDR3 contains 15 residues.

Note on this clone: This sample also contains other DNA sequences that code for the same CDR3. DNA for the CDR3: TGTGCCAGCAGCGCAGGGAGGGGTTTGGGCGAGACCCAGTACTTC. It encodes CASSAGRGLGETQYF. V is TRBV9 and J is TRBJ2-5, with 7 bases matching TRBD2. V was clipped by 3 bases and J by 5 bases; unmatched bases: 10. There are 15 residues in the CDR3. From germline, CDR1 is SGDLS and CDR2 YYNGEE.

The chain employs TRBV27 and TRBJ1-1, with 8 bases fitting TRBD1. The ends lost 6 bases at V and 3 bases at J; junction bases unmatched: 18. This CDR3 contains 18 residues. Germline V gene data show CDR1 as MNHEY and CDR2 as SMNVEV (reference sequence). For the CDR3, the DNA is TGTGCCAGCAGCTGGACAGGGAAAACTTACCTCGGGGACACTGAAGCTTTCTTT. It yields the protein CASSWTGKTYLGDTEAFF.

In this sample, this clone turned up a few times. The chain has TRBV9 and TRBJ2-7, with 8 bases that match TRBD2. J gave up 7 bases and V 0 bases, and 3 bases lay outside the gene matches. The CDR3 runs to 13 residues. Germline V gene data show CDR1 as SGDLS and CDR2 as YYNGEE. CDR3 bases: TGTGCCAGCAGCGTAGTAGCGGGGAGAGAGCAGTACTTC. Translated, it gives CASSVVAGREQYF.

This clone came up a few times. The chain employs TRBV4-1 and TRBJ2-4, with D hard to call. With 0 bases removed from V and 0 bases from J, the gap between germline ends came to 9 bases. Per the germline V gene, CDR1 is MGHRA and CDR2 is YSYEKL. This CDR3 is built from 16 residues. The CDR3 sequence: CASSQDLAPAKNIQYF. The DNA of the CDR3 is TGCGCCAGCAGCCAAGATTTAGCACCAGCCAAAAACATTCAGTACTTC.

The chain joins TRBV9 to TRBJ2-1; TRBD2 matches at 12 bases. J was trimmed by 7 bases and V by 3 bases; bases with no gene match: 14. This CDR3 comprises 18 residues. Germline CDR1 SGDLS, CDR2 YYNGEE. CDR3 sequence: CASSGGASGRVIENEQFF. CDR3 coding DNA: TGTGCCAGCAGCGGAGGGGCTAGCGGGAGGGTAATAGAGAATGAGCAGTTCTTC.

Here the CDR3 reads CASGLAPWGYTF. CDR3 sequence (DNA): TGTGCTAGTGGTTTGGCTCCCTGGGGCTACACCTTC. The V and J genes are TRBV12-5 and TRBJ1-2; D gene ambiguous. CDR1 is LGHNT, CDR2 FRNRAP, per germline. The CDR3 is made up of 12 amino acids. Trimming took 1 base from V and 8 from J, leaving 8 bases between them.

This sequence joins TRBV15 and TRBJ2-2; D gene uncertain. V gave up 4 bases and J gave up 3 bases, with 9 bases separating them. The CDR3 covers 14 residues. Per the germline V gene, CDR1 is LNHNV and CDR2 is YYDKDF (reference sequence). CDR3 sequence: CATSNPPYTGELFF. The CDR3 region has the DNA TGTGCCACCAGCAACCCCCCATACACCGGGGAGCTGTTTTTT.

In its sample, this clone was seen once. The rearrangement joins TRBV5-6 to TRBJ2-2, with unresolved D. The CDR3 consists of 14 residues. V was cut by 0 bases and J by 1 base, with 4 bases left in between. Germline V gives CDR1 SGHDT, CDR2 YYEEEE. In DNA form, the CDR3 reads TGTGCCAGCAGCTTGGCCTTGAACACCGGGGAGCTGTTTTTT. This sequence encodes CASSLALNTGELFF.

The chain recombines TRBV21-1 with TRBJ2-1; the listed D gene, TRBD2, was not tested against the DNA. TRBV21-1 is a pseudogene. The CDR3 has 14 residues. CDR3 protein: CASKIGGAYNEQFF. CDR3 sequence (DNA): TGTGCCAGTAAAATTGGCGGAGCATACAATGAGCAGTTCTTC.

The V gene is TRBV6-5, the J gene TRBJ2-7; possible D gene TRBD1, 6 bases. The CDR3 consists of 13 residues. The V gene lost 4 bases and the J gene lost 3 bases, with 10 bases spanning the gap. CDR1 is MNHEY, CDR2 SVGAGI, per germline. CDR3 sequence: CASSSTGSYEQYF. As DNA, the CDR3 is TGTGCCAGCAGTTCCACAGGGAGCTACGAGCAGTACTTC.

The chain has TRBV5-1 and TRBJ2-2; 11 bases align to TRBD2. The CDR3 has 17 residues. Germline CDR1 and CDR2: SGHRS and YFSETQ. The junction had 5 bases not matched to a gene; V was cut back by 0 bases and J by 4 bases. The chain's CDR3 is CASSLAGSGRGTGELFF. The DNA of the CDR3 is TGCGCCAGCAGCTTGGCCGGTAGCGGGAGGGGCACCGGGGAGCTGTTTTTT.